This T cell receptor beta chain comes out of a study of human T cells and chemical hapten exposure. Study overall: Sensitizing treatment utilized 2% DPC over an approximately 2 cm by approximately 2 cm portion of upper inner arm skin.

One entry per CDR3 protein, called by TCRdb with MiXCR from the RACE reads. The sample records 300,000 to 450,000 distinct CDR3 sequences, roughly 5% being singletons. Noted time point: pre-sensitization, week 0. Treatment given: therapeutic diphenylcyclopropenone sensitization with weekly scalp DPC. The study drew its donors from alopecia patients who were 18 to 70 years old and suitable for DPC. Trimming removed 6 bases from V and 6 bases from J, with 13 bases in between. CDR1 SGHTA and CDR2 FQGNSA come from the germline V gene. This CDR3 spans 13 amino acids. The source was whole blood, collected in connection with sensitization to the hapten diphenylcyclopropenone (DPC). This TCR derives from a woman between 45 and 60 years old with alopecia areata. Some clones in this sample may be carry-over from other donors' samples. The chain recombines TRBV7-2 with TRBJ2-3; the D gene is possibly TRBD2 (5 bases). CDR3: CASSLLLADTQYF. The CDR3 bases are TGTGCCAGCAGTTTACTCTTAGCGGATACGCAGTATTTT.